This T cell receptor (beta chain) derives from a study of blood T cell repertoires in COVID-19. Study information: COVID-19 samples collected from the United States, Italy and Spain covered acute and convalescent phases. The analysed material was cDNA or gDNA that came from T cells, B-cell-depleted T cells, or PBMCs.

Original methodology: The assay estimated nucleated cells by amplifying reference gene primers. Profiling relied on immunoSEQ multiplex PCR, and the TCRdb table lists in-frame clones only, not all of them. D and trimming come from the DNA, and the V and J calls and clone size come from that table. The sample shows 200,000 to 300,000 clones, approximately 86% of them seen only once. This TCR was sampled from a man between 25 and 39 years old with active or convalescent COVID-19. Sequences were obtained from peripheral blood.

The CDR3 region has the DNA TGTGCCTGGAGTGAAGAAAGGGTTCGAGGGATGAACACTGAAGCTTTCTTT. Translation gives CAWSEERVRGMNTEAFF. The chain employs TRBV30 and TRBJ1-1; D is uncertain. Between the trimmed V and J ends, which lost 1 base and 0 bases, there was a span of 18 bases. The germline gives CDR1 GTSNPN, CDR2 SVGIG (reference sequence). The CDR3 sequence is 17 residues long.